This entry lists 5 T cell receptor beta chains sequenced from one sample in a study of T-cell reconstitution after alpha-beta-depleted transplantation in children. Unique molecular identifiers were used in preparing the TCRbeta library. TCRdb reanalysed the PCR reads using MiXCR and keeps one entry per CDR3 protein. In the table there are 500,000 to 600,000 distinct CDR3 sequences, approximately 30% of which are singletons. The source material was PBMCs from the stem cell graft donor, sampled from the stem cell graft. The receptors stem from a human donor who donated a stem cell graft to a child with aplastic anemia.

V gene TRBV6-1 combines with J gene TRBJ1-4; perhaps TRBD1 as D (5 bases). Germline V gene sequence: CDR1 MNHNS, CDR2 SASEGT. V lost 6 bases to trimming and J lost 4 bases, with 12 bases between them. This CDR3 region has 14 residues. CDR3: CASRNDRLNEKLFF. In nucleotides, the CDR3 is TGTGCCAGCAGGAACGACAGACTTAATGAAAAACTGTTTTTT.

J is TRBJ1-2 and V is TRBV19; D gene uncertain. The germline gives CDR1 LNHDA, CDR2 SQIVND (reference sequence). This CDR3 has 13 amino acids. V was cut by 8 bases and J by 6 bases, with 16 bases left in between. The CDR3 protein is CASGESRGNGYTF. As DNA, the CDR3 is TGTGCCAGTGGAGAGTCGCGCGGTAATGGCTACACCTTC.

This clonotype was seen more than once but under ten times. The V and J genes are TRBV13 and TRBJ1-2, with 12 bases fitting TRBD1. The junction had 2 bases not matched to a gene; V was cut back by 1 base and J by 2 bases. The germline gives CDR1 PRHDT, CDR2 FYEKMQ (reference sequence). The CDR3 is made up of 16 amino acids. The DNA of the CDR3 is TGTGCCAGCAGCTTAGCGGGGACAGGGGGCAACTATGGCTACACCTTC. Its protein is CASSLAGTGGNYGYTF.

This clonotype showed up just a few times. CDR3 protein: CASSQDRAAWQFF. In DNA, the CDR3 is TGTGCCAGCAGCCAAGATCGGGCCGCCTGGCAGTTCTTC. The rearrangement uses TRBV14 and TRBJ2-1; no clear D gene. V lost 0 bases, J lost 12 bases, and 12 bases lay in between. Per the germline V gene, CDR1 is SGHDN and CDR2 is FVKESK. The CDR3 extends over 13 amino acids.

The V and J genes are TRBV5-1 and TRBJ2-1; 10 nucleotides agree with TRBD2. J was trimmed by 8 bases and V by 4 bases; bases with no gene match: 6. This CDR3 has 14 amino acids. Germline V gene data show CDR1 as SGHRS and CDR2 as YFSETQ. CDR3: CASSGASGSYEQFF. The CDR3 bases are TGCGCCAGCAGCGGGGCTAGCGGGAGTTATGAGCAGTTCTTC.